This record looks at one T cell receptor (beta chain) sequence and its context. The CDR3 has 12 residues. The germline V gene has CDR1 SNHLY and CDR2 FYNNEI. Deletions cut 5 bases from V and 3 bases from J, with 7 bases between. Sequencing was performed with immunoSEQ multiplex PCR; in TCRdb, only in-frame clones are kept and a portion is missing. Here the sample spans over 50,000 clones, approximately 84% being singletons. The data stem from a study of blood T cell repertoires in COVID-19. This receptor was identified in a human donor with active or convalescent COVID-19. The donor label of this sample is uncertain. The V and J genes are TRBV2 and TRBJ1-1; D gene unclear. Sequenced input: peripheral blood. Written as DNA, the CDR3 is TGTGCCAGCAGTCGTGCGGACACTGAAGCTTTCTTT. It specifies CASSRADTEAFF.